This TCR beta chain was observed in a study of CD8+ T cells in alopecia areata. In the study overall: Tofacitinib was taken orally by treated patients, and the dose was 5 to 10 mg twice daily. Points from the study as a whole: Higher clonality and more expanded CD8+ clones appeared in lesional than normal scalp.

V dropped 3 bases and J dropped 1 base, with 12 bases sitting between them. The CDR3 spans 15 residues. CDR1 is MGHRA, CDR2 YSYEKL, per germline. The treatment: oral pan-JAK inhibitor, 5-10 mg twice daily. This clone showed up just a few times. Its antigen is undetermined. Sequencing templates came from extracted RNA that was reverse transcribed into cDNA. The assay was immunoSEQ multiplex PCR, and TCRdb's table has in-frame clones only and misses some. The data show 110,000 to 150,000 clones, around 82% seen once. Sequenced material: CD8+ T cells sorted from blood, taken at week 4, from a patient treated with tofacitinib. This sequence was found in a human donor with alopecia areata. The V gene is TRBV4-1, the J gene TRBJ1-2; D is perhaps TRBD1 (6 bases). CDR3: CASSHTGTDNYGYTF. The CDR3 DNA follows: TGCGCCAGCAGCCACACAGGGACGGATAACTATGGCTACACCTTC.